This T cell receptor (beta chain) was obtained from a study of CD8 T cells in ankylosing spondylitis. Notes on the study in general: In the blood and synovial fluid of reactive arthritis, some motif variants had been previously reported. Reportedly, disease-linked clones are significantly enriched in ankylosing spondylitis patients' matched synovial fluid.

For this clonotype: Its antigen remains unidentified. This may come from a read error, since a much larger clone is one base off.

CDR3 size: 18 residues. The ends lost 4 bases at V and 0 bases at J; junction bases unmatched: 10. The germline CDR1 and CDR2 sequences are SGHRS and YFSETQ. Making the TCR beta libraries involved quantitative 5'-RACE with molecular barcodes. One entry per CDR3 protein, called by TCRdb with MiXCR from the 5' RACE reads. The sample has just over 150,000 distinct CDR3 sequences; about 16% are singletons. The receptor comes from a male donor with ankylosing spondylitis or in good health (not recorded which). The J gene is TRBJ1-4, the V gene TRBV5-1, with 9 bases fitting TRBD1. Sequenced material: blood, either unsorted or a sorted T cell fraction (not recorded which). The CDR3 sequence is CASSLGTGSVATNEKLFF. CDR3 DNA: TGCGCCAGCAGCCTCGGGACAGGGTCCGTTGCAACTAATGAAAAACTGTTTTTT.